Shown below are 24 T cell receptor beta chains from a single sample sequenced in a study of cytomegalovirus exposure and HLA in healthy donors. Researchers ran the PCR with 60 Vbeta and 13 Jbeta primers. TCRdb's table, derived via immunoSEQ multiplex PCR, lists solely in-frame clones and lacks some. The sample is made up of 100,000 to 150,000 clones, and the top ten hold around 4% of it. Source material: PBMCs. Receptor source: a man in his late teens or twenties in good health and CMV-seronegative.

The rearrangement joins TRBV5-1 to TRBJ1-2; the match to TRBD1 covers 8 bases. The V segment lost 0 bases and the J segment 5 bases; nucleotides outside the gene matches: 15. The CDR3 has 18 residues. The germline V gene encodes CDR1 SGHRS and CDR2 YFSETQ. This CDR3 reads CASSLAGTGRHEGYGYTF. The CDR3 nucleotides read TGCGCCAGCAGCTTGGCCGGGACAGGACGCCACGAGGGGTATGGCTACACCTTC.

The V and J genes are TRBV19 and TRBJ1-2; a weak D match, TRBD1 (6 bases). V lost 6 bases to trimming and J lost 1 base, with 12 bases between them. CDR3 length: 14 residues. In germline, CDR1 is LNHDA, CDR2 SQIVND (reference sequence). The CDR3 region is CASRNRDNNYGYTF. The CDR3, as DNA: TGTGCCAGTAGGAACCGGGACAATAACTATGGCTACACCTTC.

This chain connects TRBV6-5 to TRBJ1-1; D is undetermined. The germline V gene encodes CDR1 MNHEY and CDR2 SVGAGI. V lost 7 bases and J 0 bases, leaving 9 bases between the germline ends. CDR3 length equals 13 residues. DNA of the CDR3: TGTGCCAGCACTACCAACTTGAACACTGAAGCTTTCTTT. This sequence encodes CASTTNLNTEAFF.

CDR3 residues: CASSYRTGEWPQHF. CDR3 coding DNA: TGTGCCAGCAGTTACCGGACAGGGGAATGGCCCCAGCATTTT. V usage is TRBV6-5 and J usage is TRBJ1-5, with 9 bases aligning to TRBD1. V gave up 2 bases and J gave up 9 bases; unmatched junction bases: 5. The length of the CDR3 is 14 residues. Germline loops: CDR1 MNHEY, CDR2 SVGAGI.

The rearrangement joins TRBV27 to TRBJ2-3, with 7 bases matching TRBD1. Germline lookup yields CDR1 MNHEY and CDR2 SMNVEV (reference sequence). V lost 5 bases to trimming and J lost 2 bases; unmatched junction nucleotides: 1. CDR3 length: 13 residues. Here the CDR3 reads CASSGQDTDTQYF. The CDR3 bases are TGTGCCAGCAGTGGACAGGACACAGATACGCAGTATTTT.

The genes are TRBV7-9 and TRBJ2-5; the match to TRBD2 covers 10 bases. The CDR3 loop spans 16 amino acids. From germline, CDR1 is SEHNR and CDR2 FQNEAQ (reference sequence). V lost 0 bases to trimming and J lost 4 bases; unmatched junction nucleotides: 5. The CDR3 DNA sequence: TGTGCCAGCAGCTTAGCCGCACTAGCGGGACTAGAGACCCAGTACTTC. Translation gives CASSLAALAGLETQYF.

The chain links TRBV7-9 to TRBJ2-3; 12 bases fit TRBD1. Germline values: CDR1 SEHNR, CDR2 FQNEAQ (reference sequence). CDR3 length equals 14 residues. Germline trimming cut 3 bases from V and 6 bases from J; bases unmatched to any gene: 1. CDR3 nucleotide sequence: TGTGCCAGCAGCTTGGGGACAGGGGGCGATACGCAGTATTTT. Its protein is CASSLGTGGDTQYF.

The CDR3 region has the DNA TGTGCCTGGAGTAGGGGTAATCAGCCCCAGCATTTT. Protein sequence: CAWSRGNQPQHF. The J gene is TRBJ1-5, the V gene TRBV30; TRBD1 is a possible D gene (5 bases). CDR1 is GTSNPN and CDR2 is SVGIG in the germline V gene (reference sequence). V lost 2 bases and J 4 bases, leaving 6 bases between the germline ends. The CDR3 covers 12 residues. The variable domain in full, completed from reference TRBV30 and TRBJ1-5, reads SQTIHQWPATLVQPVGSPLSLECTVEGTSNPNLYWYRQAAGRGLQLLFYSVGIGQISSEVPQNLSASRPQDRQFILSSKKLLLSDSGFYLCAWSRGNQPQHFGDGTRLSIL.

This chain links TRBV6-1 with TRBJ2-7, with TRBD2 matching over 8 bases. The CDR3 spans 15 residues. V gave up 7 bases and J gave up 5 bases; unmatched junction bases: 13. Germline values: CDR1 MNHNS, CDR2 SASEGT. The DNA of the CDR3 is TGTGCCAGCATCCATCCCCTAAGCGGGAGCCACGAGCAGTACTTC. It encodes CASIHPLSGSHEQYF.

J is TRBJ1-1 and V is TRBV4-2; D gene ambiguous. The CDR3 covers 12 residues. The germline V and J ends were trimmed by 1 base and 11 bases, with 11 bases remaining between them. The germline V gene has CDR1 LGHNA and CDR2 YNFKEQ. CDR3 DNA sequence: TGTGCCAGCAGCCAAGTCAGACATCTGGCTTTCTTT. Its protein is CASSQVRHLAFF.

V gene TRBV6-1 combines with J gene TRBJ2-5; TRBD2 matches 7 bases. The J call is doubtful: the DNA matches TRBJ2-7 better. The CDR3 is 17 residues long. CDR1 MNHNS and CDR2 SASEGT come from the germline V gene. The CDR3: CASSAALGEGGFHEQYF. CDR3 nucleotides: TGTGCCAGCAGTGCCGCATTAGGGGAGGGAGGGTTCCACGAGCAGTACTTC.

The chain is built from TRBV4-1 and TRBJ1-5, with D perhaps TRBD1 (5 bases). Trimming shortened V by 5 bases and J by 3 bases, and 17 bases separated the two germline ends. Germline CDR1 is MGHRA and CDR2 is YSYEKL. CDR3 length equals 16 residues. Here the CDR3 DNA reads TGCGCCAGCAGCTACGGTCTCGACAGCCTCAATCAGCCCCAGCATTTT. Residues: CASSYGLDSLNQPQHF.

The gene calls are TRBV11-2 and TRBJ2-7, with D possibly TRBD2 on 6 matching bases. The CDR3 loop spans 15 amino acids. The germline CDR1 and CDR2 sequences are SGHAT and FQNNGV. Between the trimmed V and J ends, which lost 2 bases and 8 bases, there was a span of 19 bases. The DNA for the CDR3 is TGTGCCAGCAGCTTACAACGGGAGCCATCCTGGAAGCAGTACTTC. Encoded protein: CASSLQREPSWKQYF.

The genes are TRBV9 and TRBJ2-3; 14 bases align to TRBD2. The CDR3 extends over 17 amino acids. J lost 3 bases, V lost 4 bases, and 7 bases had no gene match. Germline CDR1 reads SGDLS; CDR2 reads YYNGEE. DNA of the CDR3: TGTGCCAGCAGCTCGACTAGCGGGAGGGTGAAAACAGATACGCAGTATTTT. Its protein is CASSSTSGRVKTDTQYF. The whole variable domain, filled in from reference TRBV9 and TRBJ2-3, reads DSGVTQTPKHLITATGQRVTLRCSPRSGDLSVYWYQQSLDQGLQFLIQYYNGEERAKGNILERFSAQQFPDLHSELNLSSLELGDSALYFCASSSTSGRVKTDTQYFGPGTRLTVL.

CDR3 residues: CASSLAGAAGEQYF. CDR3 nucleotide sequence: TGTGCCAGCAGTTTGGCGGGTGCAGCTGGAGAGCAGTACTTC. The chain has TRBV28 and TRBJ2-7, with a possible D match to TRBD2 (5 bases). Germline CDR1 MDHEN, CDR2 SYDVKM. V lost 3 bases and J 7 bases, leaving 16 bases between the germline ends. The CDR3 loop spans 14 amino acids.

The chain is built from TRBV4-1 and TRBJ2-2; weak D call: TRBD1 (6 bases). CDR3 length: 14 residues. V shed 3 bases and J shed 1 base, with 6 bases lying between them. Germline CDR1 is MGHRA and CDR2 is YSYEKL. CDR3: CASSQTGNTGELFF. The CDR3 bases are TGCGCCAGCAGCCAGACAGGGAACACCGGGGAGCTGTTTTTT.

The rearrangement links TRBV9 to TRBJ1-2; no definite D call. Germline V gene data show CDR1 as SGDLS and CDR2 as YYNGEE. Trimming shortened V by 0 bases and J by 6 bases, and 9 bases separated the two germline ends. CDR3 length: 13 amino acids. CDR3 DNA sequence: TGTGCCAGCAGCGTAGCTCCAGGCCATGGCTACACCTTC. Its translation is CASSVAPGHGYTF.

This chain uses TRBV5-1 with TRBJ1-1; 9 bases are a match to TRBD1. Trimming at V came to 2 bases and at J to 3 bases, leaving 8 bases not matched to a gene. This CDR3 is 16 amino acids long. Germline V gives CDR1 SGHRS, CDR2 YFSETQ. The chain's CDR3 is CASSLPSTGGYTEAFF. The CDR3 DNA reads TGCGCCAGCAGCTTACCATCCACAGGGGGCTACACTGAAGCTTTCTTT.

The rearrangement links TRBV18 to TRBJ2-3, with 9 bases matching TRBD2. Germline assignment: CDR1 KGHSH and CDR2 LQKENI. The CDR3 spans 20 residues. V lost 6 bases to trimming and J lost 1 base; unmatched junction nucleotides: 20. Here the CDR3 reads CASSLRASGEWTDRTDTQYF. In nucleotides, the CDR3 is TGTGCCAGCTCCCTCAGGGCTAGCGGGGAGTGGACAGATCGCACAGATACGCAGTATTTT.

This chain joins TRBV27 and TRBJ1-2; a possible D gene is TRBD1 (5 bases). The V end was cut by 10 bases, the J end by 3 bases, with 9 bases between. Germline CDR1 and CDR2: MNHEY and SMNVEV (reference sequence). CDR3 size: 11 residues. CDR3 nucleotides: TGTGCCACCTCAGGGCACTATGGCTACACCTTC. Translating it yields CATSGHYGYTF.

J is TRBJ1-6 and V is TRBV19; a weak D match, TRBD1 (6 bases). Trimming cost V 6 bases and J 5 bases, with 17 bases left between them. The CDR3 runs to 16 residues. Germline V lookup: CDR1 LNHDA, CDR2 SQIVND (reference sequence). The CDR3 region has the DNA TGTGCCAGTAGCAGTCGGCTAGGGGGAGATAATTCACCCCTCCACTTT. Translating it yields CASSSRLGGDNSPLHF.

This chain links TRBV4-1 with TRBJ2-1; 9 nucleotides agree with TRBD1. The V gene end was trimmed by 11 bases and the J gene end by 8 bases; junction bases not matched to a gene: 7. The germline CDR1 and CDR2 sequences are MGHRA and YSYEKL. This CDR3 spans 12 amino acids. The CDR3 sequence is CASGTGNDEQFF. The CDR3 DNA sequence: TGCGCCTCCGGGACAGGGAACGATGAGCAGTTCTTC.

J is TRBJ2-1 and V is TRBV7-6, with a tentative D call TRBD2 (5 bases). The CDR3 covers 16 residues. From germline, CDR1 is SGHVS and CDR2 FNYEAQ. V was clipped by 5 bases and J by 5 bases, with 19 bases between them. CDR3 in DNA: TGTGCCAGCAGCCCCGGGCCGGGGAACGACGACAATGAGCAGTTCTTC. This codes for CASSPGPGNDDNEQFF.

The chain is built from TRBV6-5 and TRBJ1-2; TRBD1 matches at 7 bases. Per the germline V gene, CDR1 is MNHEY and CDR2 is SVGAGI. V gave up 6 bases and J gave up 6 bases; unmatched junction bases: 10. The CDR3 covers 14 residues. The CDR3 DNA is TGTGCCAGCAGCACAACTAACAGGGGTAATGGCTACACCTTC. Residues: CASSTTNRGNGYTF.